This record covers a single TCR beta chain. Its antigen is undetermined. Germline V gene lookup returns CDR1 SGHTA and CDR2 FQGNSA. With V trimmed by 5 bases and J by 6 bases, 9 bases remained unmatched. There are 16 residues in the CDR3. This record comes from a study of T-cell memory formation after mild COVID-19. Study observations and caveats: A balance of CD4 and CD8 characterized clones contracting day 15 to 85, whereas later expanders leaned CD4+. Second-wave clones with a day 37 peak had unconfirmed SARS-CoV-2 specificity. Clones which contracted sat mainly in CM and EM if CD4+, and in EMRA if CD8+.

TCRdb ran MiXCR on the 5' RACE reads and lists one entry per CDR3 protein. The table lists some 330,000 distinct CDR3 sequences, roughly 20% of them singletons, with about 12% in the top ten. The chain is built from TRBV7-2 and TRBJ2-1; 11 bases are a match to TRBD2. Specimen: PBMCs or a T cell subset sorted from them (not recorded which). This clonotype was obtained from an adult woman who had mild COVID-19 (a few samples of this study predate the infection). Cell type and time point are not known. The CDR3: CASSPLAGGPGNEQFF. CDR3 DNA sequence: TGTGCCAGCAGCCCCTTAGCGGGGGGGCCTGGCAATGAGCAGTTCTTC. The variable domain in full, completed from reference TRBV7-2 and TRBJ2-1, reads GAGVSQSPSNKVTEKGKDVELRCDPISGHTALYWYRQSLGQGLEFLIYFQGNSAPDKSGLPSDRFSAERTGGSVSTLTIQRTQQEDSAVYLCASSPLAGGPGNEQFFGPGTRLTVL.